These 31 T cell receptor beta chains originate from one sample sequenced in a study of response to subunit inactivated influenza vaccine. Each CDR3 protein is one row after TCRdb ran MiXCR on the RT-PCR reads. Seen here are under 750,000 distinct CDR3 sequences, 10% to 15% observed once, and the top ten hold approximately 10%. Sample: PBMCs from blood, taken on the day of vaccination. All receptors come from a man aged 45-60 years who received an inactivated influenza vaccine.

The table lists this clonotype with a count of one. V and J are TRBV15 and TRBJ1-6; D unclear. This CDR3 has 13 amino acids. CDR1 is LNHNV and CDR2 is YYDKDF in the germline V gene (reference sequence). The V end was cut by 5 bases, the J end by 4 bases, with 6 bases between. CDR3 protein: CATSSGYNSPLHF. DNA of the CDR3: TGTGCCACCAGCTCCGGGTATAATTCACCCCTCCACTTT.

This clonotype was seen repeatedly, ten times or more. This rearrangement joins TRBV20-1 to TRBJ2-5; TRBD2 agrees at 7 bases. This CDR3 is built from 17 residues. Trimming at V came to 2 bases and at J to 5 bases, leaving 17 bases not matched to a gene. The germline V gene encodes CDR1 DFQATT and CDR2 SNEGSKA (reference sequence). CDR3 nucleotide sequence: TGCAGTGCTAGATGGCCCTCCATCGGGGGGATTATGGAGACCCAGTACTTC. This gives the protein CSARWPSIGGIMETQYF.

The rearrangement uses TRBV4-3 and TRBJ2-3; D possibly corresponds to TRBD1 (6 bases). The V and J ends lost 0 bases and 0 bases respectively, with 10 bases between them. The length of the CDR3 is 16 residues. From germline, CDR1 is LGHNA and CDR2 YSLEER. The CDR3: CASSQEARGSTDTQYF. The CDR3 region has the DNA TGCGCCAGCAGCCAAGAAGCTAGGGGGAGCACAGATACGCAGTATTTT.

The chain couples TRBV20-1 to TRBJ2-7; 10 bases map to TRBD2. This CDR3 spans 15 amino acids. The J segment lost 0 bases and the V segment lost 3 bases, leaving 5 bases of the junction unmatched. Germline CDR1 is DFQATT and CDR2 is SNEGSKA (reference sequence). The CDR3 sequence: CSARSGLASSYEQYF. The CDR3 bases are TGCAGTGCTAGGTCGGGACTAGCGAGCTCCTACGAGCAGTACTTC.

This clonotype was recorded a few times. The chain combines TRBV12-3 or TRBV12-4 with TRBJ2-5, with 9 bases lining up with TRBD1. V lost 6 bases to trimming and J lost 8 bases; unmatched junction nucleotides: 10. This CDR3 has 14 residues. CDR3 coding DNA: TGTGCCAGCAGCTTTAGAAGGGACAGGGTCACCCAGTACTTC. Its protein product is CASSFRRDRVTQYF.

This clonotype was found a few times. The CDR3: CASSALGRTGNNEQFF. CDR3 bases: TGTGCCAGCAGCGCCTTGGGTAGGACAGGGAACAATGAGCAGTTCTTC. V gene TRBV5-6 combines with J gene TRBJ2-1; 8 positions agree with TRBD1. V dropped 4 bases and J dropped 5; count of bases not matched to a gene: 11. The CDR3 consists of 16 residues. CDR1 and CDR2 (germline): SGHDT, YYEEEE.

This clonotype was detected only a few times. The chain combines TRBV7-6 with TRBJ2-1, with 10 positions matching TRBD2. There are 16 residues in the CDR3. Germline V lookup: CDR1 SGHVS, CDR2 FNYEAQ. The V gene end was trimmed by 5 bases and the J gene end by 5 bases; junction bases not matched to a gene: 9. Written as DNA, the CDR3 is TGTGCCAGCAGCGCCTACCCCGGACTAGCGGACAATGAGCAGTTCTTC. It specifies CASSAYPGLADNEQFF. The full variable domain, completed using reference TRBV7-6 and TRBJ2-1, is GAGVSQSPRYKVTKRGQDVALRCDPISGHVSLYWYRQALGQGPEFLTYFNYEAQQDKSGLPNDRFSAERPEGSISTLTIQRTEQRDSAMYRCASSAYPGLADNEQFFGPGTRLTVL.

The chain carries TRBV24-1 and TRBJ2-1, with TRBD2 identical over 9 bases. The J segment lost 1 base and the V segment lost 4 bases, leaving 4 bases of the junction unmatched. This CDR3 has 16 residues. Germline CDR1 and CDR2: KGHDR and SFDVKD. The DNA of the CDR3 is TGTGCCACCAGTGACTCTAGCGGGATATCCTACAATGAGCAGTTCTTC. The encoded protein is CATSDSSGISYNEQFF.

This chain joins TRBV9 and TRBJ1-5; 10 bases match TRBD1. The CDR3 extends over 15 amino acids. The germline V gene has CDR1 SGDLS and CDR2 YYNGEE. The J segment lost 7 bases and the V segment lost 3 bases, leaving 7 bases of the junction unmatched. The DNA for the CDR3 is TGTGCCAGCAGCGCTGGGACAGGGGACATGCAGCCCCAGCATTTT. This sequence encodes CASSAGTGDMQPQHF.

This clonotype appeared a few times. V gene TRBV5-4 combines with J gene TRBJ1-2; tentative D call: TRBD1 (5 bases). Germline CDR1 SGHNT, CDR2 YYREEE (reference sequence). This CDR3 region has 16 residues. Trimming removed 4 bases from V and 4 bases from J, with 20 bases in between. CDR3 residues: CASSRPGRLAFYGYTF. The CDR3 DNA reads TGTGCCAGCAGCCGACCGGGACGGTTGGCGTTCTATGGCTACACCTTC.

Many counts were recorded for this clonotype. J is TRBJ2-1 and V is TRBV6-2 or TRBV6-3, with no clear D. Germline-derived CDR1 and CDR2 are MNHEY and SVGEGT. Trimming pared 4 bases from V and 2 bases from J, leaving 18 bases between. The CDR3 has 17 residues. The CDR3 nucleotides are TGTGCCAGCAGTTTCCCCCCCGTTAGGAAACCCTACAATGAGCAGTTCTTC. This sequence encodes CASSFPPVRKPYNEQFF.

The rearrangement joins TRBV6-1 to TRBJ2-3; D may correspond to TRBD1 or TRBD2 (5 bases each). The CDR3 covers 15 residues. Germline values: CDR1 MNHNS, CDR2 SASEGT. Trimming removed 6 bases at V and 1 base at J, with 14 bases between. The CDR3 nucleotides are TGTGCCAGCAGCCCCGGGACCATCCGCACAGATACGCAGTATTTT. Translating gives CASSPGTIRTDTQYF.

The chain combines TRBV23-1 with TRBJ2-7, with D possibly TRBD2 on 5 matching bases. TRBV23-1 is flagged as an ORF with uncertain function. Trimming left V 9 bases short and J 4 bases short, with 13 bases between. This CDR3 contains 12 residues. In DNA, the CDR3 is TGCGCCAGAACAATAAGGGAGTACGAGCAGTACTTC. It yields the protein CARTIREYEQYF.

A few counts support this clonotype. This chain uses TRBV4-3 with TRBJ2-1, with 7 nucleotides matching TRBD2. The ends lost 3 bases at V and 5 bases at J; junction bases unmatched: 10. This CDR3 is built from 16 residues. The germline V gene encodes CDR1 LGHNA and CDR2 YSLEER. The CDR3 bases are TGCGCCAGCAGCCAGTCTCTAGCGGATGCGAACAATGAGCAGTTCTTC. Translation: CASSQSLADANNEQFF.

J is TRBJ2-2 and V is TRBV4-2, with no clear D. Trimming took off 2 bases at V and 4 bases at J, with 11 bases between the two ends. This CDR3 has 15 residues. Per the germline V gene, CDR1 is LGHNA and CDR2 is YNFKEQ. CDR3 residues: CASSQFRASTGELFF. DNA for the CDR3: TGTGCCAGCAGCCAATTTAGGGCCAGCACCGGGGAGCTGTTTTTT.

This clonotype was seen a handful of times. The CDR3 DNA follows: TGTGCCAGCAGCATCGGCGTCAGCCTCGGGGCTCAAGAGACCCAGTACTTC. Its translation: CASSIGVSLGAQETQYF. V and J are TRBV9 and TRBJ2-5; D may match TRBD1 or TRBD2 (5 bases each). Trimming took off 4 bases at V and 2 bases at J, with 21 bases between the two ends. This CDR3 region has 17 residues. Germline loops: CDR1 SGDLS, CDR2 YYNGEE.

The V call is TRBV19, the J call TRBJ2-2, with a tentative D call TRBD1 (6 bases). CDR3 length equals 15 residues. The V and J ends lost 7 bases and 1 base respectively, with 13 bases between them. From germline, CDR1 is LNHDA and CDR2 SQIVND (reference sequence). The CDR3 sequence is CASTYWGQNTGELFF. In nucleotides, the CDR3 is TGTGCCAGTACTTATTGGGGACAGAACACCGGGGAGCTGTTTTTT.

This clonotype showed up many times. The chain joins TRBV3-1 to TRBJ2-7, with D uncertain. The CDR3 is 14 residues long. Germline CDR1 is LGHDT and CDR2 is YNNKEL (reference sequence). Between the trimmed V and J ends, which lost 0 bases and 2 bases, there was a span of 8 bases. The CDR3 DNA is TGTGCCAGCAGCCAAGAGGGTGGCCCCTACGAGCAGTACTTC. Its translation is CASSQEGGPYEQYF.

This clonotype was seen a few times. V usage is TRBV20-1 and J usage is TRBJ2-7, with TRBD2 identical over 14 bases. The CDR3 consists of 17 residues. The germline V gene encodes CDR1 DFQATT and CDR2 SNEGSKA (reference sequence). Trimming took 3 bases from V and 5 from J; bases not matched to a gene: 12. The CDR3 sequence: CSASPPFGLAGGNEQYF. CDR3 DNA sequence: TGCAGTGCTAGTCCTCCCTTCGGACTAGCGGGAGGAAACGAGCAGTACTTC.

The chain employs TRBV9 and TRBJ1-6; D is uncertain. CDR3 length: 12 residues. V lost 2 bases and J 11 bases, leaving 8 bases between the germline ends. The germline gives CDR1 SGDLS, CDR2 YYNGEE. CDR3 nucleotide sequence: TGTGCCAGCAGCGTGAGTACGGCACCCCTCCACTTT. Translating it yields CASSVSTAPLHF.

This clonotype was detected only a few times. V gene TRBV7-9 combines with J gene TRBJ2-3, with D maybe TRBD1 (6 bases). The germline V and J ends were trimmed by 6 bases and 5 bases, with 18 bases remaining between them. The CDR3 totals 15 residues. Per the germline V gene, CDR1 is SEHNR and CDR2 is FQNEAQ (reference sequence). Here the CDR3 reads CASRPTMGAQDTQYF. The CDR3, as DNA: TGTGCCAGCAGACCCACGATGGGGGCTCAAGATACGCAGTATTTT. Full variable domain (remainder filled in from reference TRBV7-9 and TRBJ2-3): DTGVSQNPRHKITKRGQNVTFRCDPISEHNRLYWYRQTLGQGPEFLTYFQNEAQLEKSRLLSDRFSAERPKGSFSTLEIQRTEQGDSAMYLCASRPTMGAQDTQYFGPGTRLTVL.

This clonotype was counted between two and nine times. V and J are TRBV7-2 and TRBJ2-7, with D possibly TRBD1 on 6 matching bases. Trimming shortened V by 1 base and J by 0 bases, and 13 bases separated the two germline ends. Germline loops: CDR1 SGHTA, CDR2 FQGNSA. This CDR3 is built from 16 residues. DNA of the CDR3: TGTGCCAGCAGCTTAGTTTCCAGGGGCTTCTCCTACGAGCAGTACTTC. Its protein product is CASSLVSRGFSYEQYF. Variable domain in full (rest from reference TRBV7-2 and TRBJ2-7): GAGVSQSPSNKVTEKGKDVELRCDPISGHTALYWYRQSLGQGLEFLIYFQGNSAPDKSGLPSDRFSAERTGGSVSTLTIQRTQQEDSAVYLCASSLVSRGFSYEQYFGPGTRLTVT.

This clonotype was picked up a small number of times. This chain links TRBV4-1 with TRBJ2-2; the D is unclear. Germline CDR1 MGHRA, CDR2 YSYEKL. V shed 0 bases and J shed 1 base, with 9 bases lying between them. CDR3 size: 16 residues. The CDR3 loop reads CASSQDPSENTGELFF. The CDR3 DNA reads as TGCGCCAGCAGCCAAGATCCTAGTGAGAACACCGGGGAGCTGTTTTTT.

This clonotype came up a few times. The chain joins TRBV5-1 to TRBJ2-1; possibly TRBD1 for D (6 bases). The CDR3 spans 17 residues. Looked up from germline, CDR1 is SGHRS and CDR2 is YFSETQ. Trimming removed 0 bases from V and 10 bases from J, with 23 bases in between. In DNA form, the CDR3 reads TGCGCCAGCAGCTTGGCCCCTACAGGGACCAACTACCGGGAGCAGTTCTTC. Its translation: CASSLAPTGTNYREQFF.

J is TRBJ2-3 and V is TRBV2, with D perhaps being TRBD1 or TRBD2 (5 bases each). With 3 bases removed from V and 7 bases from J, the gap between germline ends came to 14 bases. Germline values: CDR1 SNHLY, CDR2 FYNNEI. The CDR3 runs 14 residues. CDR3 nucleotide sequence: TGTGCCAGCAGTGAGACGGGGCCGAGAAATACGCAGTATTTT. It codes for CASSETGPRNTQYF.

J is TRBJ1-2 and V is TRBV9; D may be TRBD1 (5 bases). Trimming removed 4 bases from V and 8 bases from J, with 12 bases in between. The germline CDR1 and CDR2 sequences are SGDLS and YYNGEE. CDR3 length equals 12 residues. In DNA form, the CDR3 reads TGTGCCAGCAGCCAACTGGGGGGAGGCTACACCTTC. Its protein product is CASSQLGGGYTF.

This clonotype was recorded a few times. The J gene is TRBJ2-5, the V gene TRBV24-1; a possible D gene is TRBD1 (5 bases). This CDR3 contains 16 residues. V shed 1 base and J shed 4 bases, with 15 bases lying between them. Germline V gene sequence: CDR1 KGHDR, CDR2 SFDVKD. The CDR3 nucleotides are TGTGCCACCAGTGATTTTAACCCAGGGTACGGAGAGACCCAGTACTTC. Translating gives CATSDFNPGYGETQYF.

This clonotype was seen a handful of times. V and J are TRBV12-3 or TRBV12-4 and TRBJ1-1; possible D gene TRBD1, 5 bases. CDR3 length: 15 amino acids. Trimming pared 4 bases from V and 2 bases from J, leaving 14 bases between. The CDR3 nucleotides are TGTGCCAGCAGTTCGGGAGGGGCAGCTAACACTGAAGCTTTCTTT. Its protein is CASSSGGAANTEAFF.

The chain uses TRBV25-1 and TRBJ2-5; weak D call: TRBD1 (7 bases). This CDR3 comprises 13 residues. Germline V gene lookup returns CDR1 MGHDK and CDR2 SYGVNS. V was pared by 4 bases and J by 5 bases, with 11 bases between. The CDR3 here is CASSGGGGETQYF. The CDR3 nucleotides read TGTGCCAGCAGTGGTGGAGGGGGCGAGACCCAGTACTTC.

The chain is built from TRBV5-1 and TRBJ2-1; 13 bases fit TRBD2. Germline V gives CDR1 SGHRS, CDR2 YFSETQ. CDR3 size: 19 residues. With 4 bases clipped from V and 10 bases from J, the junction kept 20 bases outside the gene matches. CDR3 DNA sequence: TGCGCCAGCAGCACCCTAGGACTAGCGGGGGCGCGCAGGATGGGCGAGCAGTTCTTC. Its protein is CASSTLGLAGARRMGEQFF.

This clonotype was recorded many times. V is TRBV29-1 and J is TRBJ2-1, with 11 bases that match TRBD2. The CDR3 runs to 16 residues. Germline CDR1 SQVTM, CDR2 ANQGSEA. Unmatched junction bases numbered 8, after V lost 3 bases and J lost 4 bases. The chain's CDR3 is CSVDRLAGGLYNEQFF. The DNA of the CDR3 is TGCAGCGTTGATCGGCTAGCGGGAGGCCTTTACAATGAGCAGTTCTTC.